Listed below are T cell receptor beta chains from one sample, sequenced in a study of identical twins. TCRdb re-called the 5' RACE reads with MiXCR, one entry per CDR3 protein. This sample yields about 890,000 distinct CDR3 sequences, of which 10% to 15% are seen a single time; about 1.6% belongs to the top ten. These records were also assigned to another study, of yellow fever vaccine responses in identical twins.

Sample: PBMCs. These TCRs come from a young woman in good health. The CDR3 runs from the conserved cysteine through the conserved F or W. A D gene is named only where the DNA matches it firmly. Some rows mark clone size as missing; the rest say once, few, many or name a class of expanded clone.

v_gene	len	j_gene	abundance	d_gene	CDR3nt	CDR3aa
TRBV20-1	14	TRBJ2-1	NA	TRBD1	TGCAGTGGACTTGGTGGGACAGGGGTCGATGAGCAGTTCTTC	CSGLGGTGVDEQFF
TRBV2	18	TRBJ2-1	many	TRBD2	TGTGCCAGCAGTAAATATATCGGGGTAGCGGGAGTAAACAATGAGCAGTTCTTC	CASSKYIGVAGVNNEQFF
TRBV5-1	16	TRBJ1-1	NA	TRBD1	TGCGCCAGCAGCTTGGGGGGGACAGTGAAAAACACTGAAGCTTTCTTT	CASSLGGTVKNTEAFF
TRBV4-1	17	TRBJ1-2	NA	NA	TGCGCCAGCAGCCAACCAGAAACAGGACCCACCAACTATGGCTACACCTTC	CASSQPETGPTNYGYTF
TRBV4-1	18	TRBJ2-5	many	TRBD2	TGCGCCAGCAGCCAAGAGGCCGGGACTAGCGGGAGAAGAGAGACCCAGTACTTC	CASSQEAGTSGRRETQYF
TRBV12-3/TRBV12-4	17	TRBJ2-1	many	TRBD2	TGTGCCACTACGGGACTAGCGGGAGCCTCGTCCTACAATGAGCAGTTCTTC	CATTGLAGASSYNEQFF
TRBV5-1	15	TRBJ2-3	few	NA	TGCGCCAGCAGCCCCGTGTTTGTTAGCACAGATACGCAGTATTTT	CASSPVFVSTDTQYF
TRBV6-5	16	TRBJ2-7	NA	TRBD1	TGTGCCAGCAGTTACTCGATTTACAGGGGAGACTACGAGCAGTACTTC	CASSYSIYRGDYEQYF
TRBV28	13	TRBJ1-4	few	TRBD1	TGTGCCAGCGGGACAGGGGTAGAGGAAAAACTGTTTTTT	CASGTGVEEKLFF
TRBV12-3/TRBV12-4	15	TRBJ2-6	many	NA	TGTGCCAGCAGTTTAGACAACTCTGGGGCCAACGTCCTGACTTTC	CASSLDNSGANVLTF
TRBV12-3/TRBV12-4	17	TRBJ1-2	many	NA	TGTGCCAGCAGTTTGAATCCCGGTGGGCTTTCTCTACGTGGCTACACCTTC	CASSLNPGGLSLRGYTF
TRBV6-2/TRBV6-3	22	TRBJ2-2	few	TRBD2	TGTGCCAGCAGTTACTCCCAAGGAAGCGGGGGGGCCAAGGAAGCGAACACCGGGGAGCTGTTTTTT	CASSYSQGSGGAKEANTGELFF
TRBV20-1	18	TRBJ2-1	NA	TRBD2	TGCAGTGCTAGAGGCCCCGGGACTAGCGGGGTTTCCTACAATGAGCAGTTCTTC	CSARGPGTSGVSYNEQFF
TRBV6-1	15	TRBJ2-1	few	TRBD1	TGTGCCACACCCGGCGGGACAGGGAAATGGTATGAGCAGTTCTTC	CATPGGTGKWYEQFF
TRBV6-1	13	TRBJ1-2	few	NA	TGTGCCATTACGACAGGAGGCTTCGGTGGCTACACCTTC	CAITTGGFGGYTF
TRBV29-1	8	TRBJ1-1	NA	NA	TGCAGCGTTGTGGGTGCTTTCTTT	CSVVGAFF
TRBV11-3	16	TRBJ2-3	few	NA	TGTGCCAGCAGCTTAGGAACAGGGGAGGGCACAGATACGCAGTATTTT	CASSLGTGEGTDTQYF
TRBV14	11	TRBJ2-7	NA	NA	TGTGCCAGCAGCCAAGTGCGCGAGCAGTACTTC	CASSQVREQYF
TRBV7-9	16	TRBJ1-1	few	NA	TGTGCCAGCAGCTTAGCGCAATTTGGGGGGAACACTGAAGCTTTCTTT	CASSLAQFGGNTEAFF
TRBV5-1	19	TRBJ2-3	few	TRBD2	TGCGCCAGCAGCATTGGACTAGCGGGAGGACCCGCGTCCACAGATACGCAGTATTTT	CASSIGLAGGPASTDTQYF
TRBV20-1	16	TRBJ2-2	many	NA	TGCAGTGCCCCCGTCGGGGGACCTACGAACACCGGGGAGCTGTTTTTT	CSAPVGGPTNTGELFF
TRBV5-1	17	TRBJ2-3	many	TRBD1	TGCGCCAGCGGGAGAGGGACAGGCGATAAACTCACAGATACGCAGTATTTT	CASGRGTGDKLTDTQYF
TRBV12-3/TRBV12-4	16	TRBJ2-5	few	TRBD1	TGTGCCAGCACCCCCCGGACAGGATCCATGAAAGAGACCCAGTACTTC	CASTPRTGSMKETQYF
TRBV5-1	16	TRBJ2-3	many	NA	TGCGCCAGCAGCTTGGTGAGCGACACCTTCACAGATACGCAGTATTTT	CASSLVSDTFTDTQYF
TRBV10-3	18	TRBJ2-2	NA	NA	TGTGCCATCAGTGAGGACGGTGGCTTCACAAGGCTGCCCGGGGAGCTGTTTTTT	CAISEDGGFTRLPGELFF
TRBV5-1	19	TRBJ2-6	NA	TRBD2	TGCGCCAGCAGCCCCGGGGGACTAGGTACGGGGTCTGGGGCCAACGTCCTGACTTTC	CASSPGGLGTGSGANVLTF
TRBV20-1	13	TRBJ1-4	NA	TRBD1	TGCAGTGCTCCCGACAGGGGAACTGAAAAACTGTTTTTT	CSAPDRGTEKLFF
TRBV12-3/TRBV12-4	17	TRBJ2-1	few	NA	TGTGCCAGCAGTTTATCACGGCTAAGAAGCTCCTACAATGAGCAGTTCTTC	CASSLSRLRSSYNEQFF
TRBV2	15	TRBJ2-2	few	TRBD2	TGTGCCAGCAGTGGGGGTAGCGGGGTCACCGGGGAGCTGTTTTTT	CASSGGSGVTGELFF
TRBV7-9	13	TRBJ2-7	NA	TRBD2	TGTGCCAGCAGACCGGGAGGGATGTACGAGCAGTACTTC	CASRPGGMYEQYF
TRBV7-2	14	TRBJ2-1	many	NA	TGTGCCAGCAGCCGACTAGTTTCCTACAATGAGCAGTTCTTC	CASSRLVSYNEQFF
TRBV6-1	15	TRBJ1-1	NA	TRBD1	TGTGCCAGCAGGTCCGGAGGACAGGTTTTCACTGAAGCTTTCTTT	CASRSGGQVFTEAFF
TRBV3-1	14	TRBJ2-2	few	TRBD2	TGTGCCAGCAGCCCCAGCCTAGCGGCCGGGGAGCTGTTTTTT	CASSPSLAAGELFF
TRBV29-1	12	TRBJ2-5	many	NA	TGCAGCGTTGCACAGCCGGTGGAGACCCAGTACTTC	CSVAQPVETQYF
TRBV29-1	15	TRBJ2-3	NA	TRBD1	TGCAGCGTTGAGAGGTCAGGGGGCGGAACAGATACGCAGTATTTT	CSVERSGGGTDTQYF
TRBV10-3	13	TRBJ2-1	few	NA	TGTGCGGCCGGGAGTGGGGTAGGTAATGAGCAGTTCTTC	CAAGSGVGNEQFF
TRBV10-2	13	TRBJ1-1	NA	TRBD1	TGCGCCAGCAGGACAGGGGATCGAACTGAAGCTTTCTTT	CASRTGDRTEAFF
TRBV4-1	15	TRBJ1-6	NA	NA	TGCGCCAGCAGCCTCGCGAGGATTTCTAATTCACCCCTCCACTTT	CASSLARISNSPLHF
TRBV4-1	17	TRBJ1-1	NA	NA	TGCGCCAGCAGCCAAGATTGGGGCGGCTTCATGAACACTGAAGCTTTCTTT	CASSQDWGGFMNTEAFF
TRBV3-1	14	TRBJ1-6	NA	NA	TGTGCCAGCAGCCAAGATTGGGCAATTTCACCCCTCCACTTT	CASSQDWAISPLHF
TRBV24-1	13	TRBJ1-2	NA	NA	TGTGCCACCGCCGGGGGGACTAACTATGGCTACACCTTC	CATAGGTNYGYTF
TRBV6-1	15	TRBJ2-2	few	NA	TGTGCCAGCAGTGAGCGTATATCGAACACCGGGGAGCTGTTTTTT	CASSERISNTGELFF
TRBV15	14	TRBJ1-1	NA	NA	TGTGCCACCAGCAGAGAGAAAATGAACACTGAAGCTTTCTTT	CATSREKMNTEAFF
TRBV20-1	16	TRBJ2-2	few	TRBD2	TGCAGTGTCCCCTCGGGTAGCGGGGGGTTTGGCGGGGAGCTGTTTTTT	CSVPSGSGGFGGELFF
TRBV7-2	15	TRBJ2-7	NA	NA	TGTGCCAGCACCTTAGAAGGGTCCCCCTCCTACGAGCAGTACTTC	CASTLEGSPSYEQYF
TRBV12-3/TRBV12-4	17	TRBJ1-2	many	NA	TGTGCCAGCAGTCCCTCGGGGTGGGGCGCCTTGGGCTATGGCTACACCTTC	CASSPSGWGALGYGYTF
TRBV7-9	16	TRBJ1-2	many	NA	TGTGCCAGCAGCTTAATGGAAATCAGGTCTAACTATGGCTACACCTTC	CASSLMEIRSNYGYTF
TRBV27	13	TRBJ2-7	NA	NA	TGTGCCAGCAGTTTTATACCTACCTACGAGCAGTACTTC	CASSFIPTYEQYF
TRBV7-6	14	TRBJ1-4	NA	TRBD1	TGTGCCAGCAGCTCCAGGGGGCTTAATGAAAAACTGTTTTTT	CASSSRGLNEKLFF
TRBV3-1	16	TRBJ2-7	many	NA	TGTGCCAGCAGCCCTATAAAGGGGGGGACCACCTACGAGCAGTACTTC	CASSPIKGGTTYEQYF
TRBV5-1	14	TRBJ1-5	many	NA	TGCGCCAGCAGCTTGGAGGGCAACAATCAGCCCCAGCATTTT	CASSLEGNNQPQHF
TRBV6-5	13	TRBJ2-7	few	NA	TGTGCCAGCAGTTACGGACAACTTGGCGAGCAGTACTTC	CASSYGQLGEQYF
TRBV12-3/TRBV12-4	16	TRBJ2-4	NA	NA	TGTGCCAGCAGTTTCCAGGTTTTACTAGCCAAAAACATTCAGTACTTC	CASSFQVLLAKNIQYF